These 12 T cell receptor beta chains were sequenced from one sample in a study of technical replicates of blood from several donors. Here immunoSEQ multiplex PCR was the method, and the copy in TCRdb shows in-frame clones only, minus some. The data show about 100,000 clones, under 96% seen once. The specimen sequenced was T cells isolated from PBMCs. Receptors originate from a human donor in good health.

The CDR3 sequence is CASSLGAGNTEAFF. The CDR3 DNA follows: TGTGCCAGCAGCTTAGGGGCTGGGAACACTGAAGCTTTCTTT. The genes are TRBV7-9 and TRBJ1-1; no clear D. This CDR3 is 14 amino acids long. Looked up from germline, CDR1 is SEHNR and CDR2 is FQNEAQ (reference sequence). V was shortened by 1 base and J by 1 base, with 7 bases between the two germline ends.

This sequence joins TRBV5-1 and TRBJ2-7; 11 bases line up with TRBD2. This CDR3 comprises 19 residues. Germline V CDR1 and CDR2: SGHRS, YFSETQ. The V and J ends lost 0 bases and 2 bases, in that order; junction bases with no gene match: 13. CDR3 sequence: CASSLEFGVAGGHAYEQYF. DNA of the CDR3: TGCGCCAGCAGCTTGGAGTTTGGGGTAGCGGGAGGGCACGCCTACGAGCAGTACTTC.

V gene TRBV5-4 combines with J gene TRBJ2-1; D gene ambiguous. Germline V gene data show CDR1 as SGHNT and CDR2 as YYREEE (reference sequence). The CDR3 totals 17 residues. V lost 3 bases and J lost 2, with 18 bases in between. The CDR3 spells CASSSHPGDGAYNEQFF. CDR3 nucleotide sequence: TGTGCCAGCAGCTCCCACCCGGGTGACGGAGCCTACAATGAGCAGTTCTTC.

The V and J genes are TRBV5-1 and TRBJ1-3, with a weak D call TRBD1 (6 bases). The germline gives CDR1 SGHRS, CDR2 YFSETQ. The CDR3 consists of 15 residues. V was shortened by 4 bases and J by 0 bases, with 11 bases between the two germline ends. DNA for the CDR3: TGCGCCAGCAGCCCCGGGGACACCTCTGGAAACACCATATATTTT. Protein: CASSPGDTSGNTIYF.

This clone was seen only once. This chain links TRBV6-6 with TRBJ2-5, with a weak D call TRBD2 (7 bases). Trimming stripped 6 bases from V and 4 bases from J, with 15 bases between. This CDR3 is 14 amino acids long. CDR1 is MNHNY and CDR2 is SVGAGI in the germline V gene (reference sequence). CDR3 region: CASRDSGGLETQYF. CDR3 bases: TGTGCCAGCAGAGATTCGGGGGGCCTAGAGACCCAGTACTTC.

The chain links TRBV5-1 to TRBJ2-1; 10 nucleotides agree with TRBD2. V lost 4 bases to trimming and J lost 8 bases; unmatched junction nucleotides: 12. This CDR3 spans 16 amino acids. Germline V lookup: CDR1 SGHRS, CDR2 YFSETQ. The CDR3 reads CASSHRTSGLLDEQFF. CDR3 bases: TGCGCCAGCAGCCACCGGACTAGCGGACTTCTTGATGAGCAGTTCTTC.

The gene calls are TRBV12-1 and TRBJ1-6; the D call in the table, TRBD1, was not verified against the DNA. TRBV12-1 is a pseudogene. This CDR3 spans 17 amino acids. CDR3 sequence: CASSFAPGLAYNSPLHF. The CDR3 DNA is TGTGCCAGCAGCTTTGCCCCTGGGCTCGCCTATAATTCACCCCTCCACTTT.

The chain has TRBV27 and TRBJ1-1; D gene unclear. Germline V gene lookup returns CDR1 MNHEY and CDR2 SMNVEV (reference sequence). The CDR3 is 14 residues long. With 1 base removed from V and 5 bases from J, the gap between germline ends came to 11 bases. The CDR3 region is CASSLYDTGTEAFF. The CDR3 DNA is TGTGCCAGCAGTTTATATGACACGGGGACTGAAGCTTTCTTT.

The CDR3 reads CASSQWTGPNYGYTF. For the CDR3, the DNA is TGTGCCAGCAGCCAATGGACAGGCCCTAACTATGGCTACACCTTC. The rearrangement uses TRBV14 and TRBJ1-2, with TRBD1 matching 7 bases. The CDR3 is 15 amino acids. The junction had 3 bases not matched to a gene; V was cut back by 2 bases and J by 0 bases. Germline V CDR1 and CDR2: SGHDN, FVKESK.

The V gene is TRBV6-5, the J gene TRBJ1-2; tentative D call: TRBD1 (5 bases). The CDR3 consists of 14 residues. Germline loops: CDR1 MNHEY, CDR2 SVGAGI. The germline V and J ends were trimmed by 4 bases and 2 bases, with 11 bases remaining between them. The CDR3 here is CASSSSTANYGYTF. The CDR3 DNA sequence: TGTGCCAGCAGTTCCTCGACAGCAAACTATGGCTACACCTTC.

The rearrangement uses TRBV7-9 and TRBJ2-2, with D perhaps matching TRBD2 (6 bases). Germline CDR1 reads SEHNR; CDR2 reads FQNEAQ (reference sequence). Trimming stripped 2 bases from V and 1 base from J, with 11 bases between. The CDR3 covers 16 residues. CDR3 in DNA: TGTGCCAGCAGCTTACTTCTGCGGGAGAACACCGGGGAGCTGTTTTTT. Amino acid sequence: CASSLLLRENTGELFF.

In its sample, this clone was seen once. V is TRBV7-2 and J is TRBJ1-5, with a possible D match to TRBD1 (6 bases). This CDR3 is built from 15 residues. The V gene's germline CDR1 is SGHTA and CDR2 FQGNSA. Trimming shortened V by 5 bases and J by 1 base, and 12 bases separated the two germline ends. The DNA of the CDR3 is TGTGCCAGCAGCCTAACACAGGGAAGCAATCAGCCCCAGCATTTT. Translation: CASSLTQGSNQPQHF. Variable domain in full (rest from reference TRBV7-2 and TRBJ1-5): GAGVSQSPSNKVTEKGKDVELRCDPISGHTALYWYRQSLGQGLEFLIYFQGNSAPDKSGLPSDRFSAERTGGSVSTLTIQRTQQEDSAVYLCASSLTQGSNQPQHFGDGTRLSIL.